This TCR beta chain comes out of a study of T cells in Graves' hyperthyroidism and ophthalmopathy. Whole-study results and caveats: Among thyroid clonotypes expanded above 0.001, most also appeared in blood.

What was amplified from RNA transcripts were TCR beta CDR3 regions. The study used the HTBI primer set for a first-round RT-PCR of the TCR CDR3. Via MiXCR, TCRdb re-called the multiplex PCR reads, giving one row per CDR3 protein. The sample has roughly 250,000 distinct CDR3 sequences; just over 14% are singletons. This clonotype was counted ten times or more. As yet, its antigen is unknown. CDR3 size: 13 residues. V was cut by 10 bases and J by 4 bases, with 16 bases left in between. From germline, CDR1 is SGHAT and CDR2 FQDESV (reference sequence). Fresh peripheral blood, about 10 ml of it, supplied the PBMCs.

The sample comprised blood. The chain recombines TRBV11-1 with TRBJ1-1; possibly TRBD1 for D (5 bases). This clonotype originated in a middle-aged woman with Graves' hyperthyroidism that later progressed to Graves' ophthalmopathy. This chain's CDR3 is CANRREGFTEAFF. CDR3 nucleotide sequence: TGTGCCAACAGGAGGGAAGGGTTCACTGAAGCTTTCTTT.